This record looks at one TCR beta chain sequence and its context. This clonotype was detected ten times or more. The target of this receptor is not known. Base qualities are not at hand, and no much larger clone is one base apart. The study was a case-control design nested within a healthcare worker cohort in London, UK, with weekly nasopharyngeal swab PCR tests and blood sampling. Healthcare workers were recruited during the week of the UK lockdown, between 23 and 31 March 2020, and followed weekly for up to 16 weeks. The CDR3 numbers 15 residues from cysteine through phenylalanine. The DNA shown is the 45-base CDR3, in frame from base 1. Between the V and J ends, shortened by 4 bases and 1 base respectively, the junction contains 12 bases. The data stem from a study of early T cells in non-severe SARS-CoV-2 infection (dated by TCRdb to the early 2020s). Context from the whole study: TCR sequencing used bulk RNA from unsorted whole blood, so alpha and beta chains could not be paired.

The paper as a whole reports these results and caveats: VDJdb matching was skewed toward anti-spike CD8 responses and likely underestimated virus-specific expansions by missing private and CD4 specificities.

The library was generated by 5' RACE. TCRdb shows the sequencer as NextSeq 500. In the TCR library protocol, unique molecular identifiers were attached to individual cDNA molecules to correct for PCR bias and sequencing error. TCR alpha and beta chains were both sequenced, and the abundances of alpha and beta sequences in each sample were closely correlated with each other. Regarding the original processing steps: Decombinator V4 was used to perform V gene, J gene and CDR3 annotation of TCR sequences. TCRs were defined as expanded if a significant change between any two time points was detected under a Poisson model with p below 0.0001. TCR abundances were normalised to the total number of TCRs sequenced per sample and expressed as counts per million. TRAV1-2 paired with TRAJ12, TRAJ20 or TRAJ33 defined MAIT TCRs, while TRAV10 paired with TRAJ18 defined iNKT TCRs. VDJdb, accessed 1 November 2021, was searched for CMV, EBV and SARS-CoV-2 annotated TCRs, excluding TCRs annotated for multiple antigens. In TCRdb, the public reads were trimmed at Q25 with fastp and aligned with MiXCR, with productive beta chains retained. Identical CDR3 protein sequences are pooled into one entry, listed with their most common genes and DNA. The authors' filters were not applied to this entry. This sample has about 50,000 distinct CDR3 sequences in its table, and around a tenth of those were observed once. The ten largest account for 14% to 15% of the sample.

This TCR came from an adult who was a healthcare worker with PCR-confirmed SARS-CoV-2 infection or an uninfected control (not recorded which). Material: whole blood. The rearranged segments are TRBV12-3 or TRBV12-4 and TRBJ2-3; the D segment could be TRBD2, given 5 matching bases. Here the CDR3 is given as CASSSYGDRTDTQYF. The nucleotide sequence is TGTGCCAGCAGTTCGTACGGGGATCGCACAGATACGCAGTATTTT.